Below, one T cell receptor (beta chain) is given with its context. Time point described: newly diagnosed GD, antithyroid drugs for less than 3 months. From PBMCs, RNA was extracted and then used to make the TCR library. The CDR3 length is 13 residues. Germline V gene sequence: CDR1 GTSNPN, CDR2 SVGIG (reference sequence). Trimming took off 3 bases at V and 1 base at J, with 9 bases between the two ends. TCR beta libraries were built with iRepertoire HTBI primers and Arm-PCR of CDR3 regions. TCRdb processed the multiplex PCR reads anew with MiXCR; each CDR3 protein has one entry. The profile covers fewer than 400,000 distinct CDR3 sequences, with 15% to 20% appearing a single time and less than 45% taken by the ten largest. The sample originates from a study of regulatory T cells in long-lasting Graves disease.

This material consisted of peripheral blood mononuclear cells (PBMCs), taken at new diagnosis, from a patient treated with antithyroid drugs. This receptor was obtained from a female donor with Graves disease. The chain employs TRBV30 and TRBJ2-5, with D possibly being TRBD1 (6 bases). The CDR3 protein is CAWRVGGQETQYF. CDR3 nucleotides: TGTGCCTGGAGGGTAGGGGGCCAAGAGACCCAGTACTTC.